Listed below are T cell receptor beta chains from one sample, sequenced in a study of shared clonotypes between healthy human individuals. The repertoire was sequenced with immunoSEQ multiplex PCR; TCRdb's copy has only in-frame clones and lacks some. The table shows about 2.1 million clones, with 93% occurring only once. Sequenced input: naive CD8+ T cells from PBMCs. These receptors were taken from a man aged 18 to 30 in good health. Some clones in this sample may be carry-over from other donors' samples. CDR3s leave out the opening cysteine and the closing phenylalanine or tryptophan. Each record gives: CDR3 protein, clone size, V gene. The size of a clone is reported for some rows only, either as once, few or many, or as a class for expanded clones.

CDR3: ASSAGSEVFYEQY
size: -
V: TRBV9

CDR3: AISESASGSSTDTQY
size: -
V: TRBV10-3

CDR3: ASSFSTYEQY
size: -
V: TRBV7-2

CDR3: ASSYSTRTVTYEQY
size: once
V: TRBV6-5

CDR3: SAEFSYNEQF
size: -
V: TRBV29-1

CDR3: ASSTEAGSGGELF
size: -
V: TRBV5-1

CDR3: ASSRPLTPYEQY
size: -
V: TRBV18

CDR3: ASSATSGSAYEQY
size: -
V: TRBV7-9

CDR3: ASSLQGQQNEKLF
size: -
V: TRBV5-1

CDR3: ASRKEAGIIGYEQF
size: -
V: TRBV27

CDR3: ASRSRGWNEQY
size: -
V: TRBV11-2

CDR3: ASSGSPGPSYEQY
size: -
V: TRBV2

CDR3: ASSLNNEQF
size: -
V: TRBV5-6

CDR3: ASSYAEQGYEQY
size: -
V: TRBV6-5

CDR3: SGVGQGYEQY
size: -
V: TRBV29-1

CDR3: ASMGTSGRASTEQY
size: -
V: TRBV2

CDR3: ASSLSRVSYNEQF
size: -
V: TRBV7-3

CDR3: ASSDRTSGRYEQY
size: -
V: TRBV10-2

CDR3: ASSDADTQY
size: -
V: TRBV27

CDR3: SATQPPGLAGGLNEQF
size: once
V: TRBV29-1

CDR3: ASSSVTSGVLGTQY
size: -
V: TRBV27

CDR3: ASSFLGNSDTEAF
size: -
V: TRBV6-5

CDR3: ASSPLRLPQMGYT
size: -
V: TRBV7-2

CDR3: ASSLWDRENEKLF
size: -
V: TRBV11-2

CDR3: ASSLGRGKRF
size: -
V: TRBV11-1

CDR3: ASSFGPTGLNAQPQH
size: once
V: TRBV5-6

CDR3: ASSQDQEGEQF
size: -
V: TRBV4-3

CDR3: AWSGEGLEDTQY
size: -
V: TRBV30

CDR3: ASSQVALATAGELF
size: -
V: TRBV4-1

CDR3: ASSPWDRANSPLH
size: -
V: TRBV7-9

CDR3: AISSRDSSTDTQY
size: -
V: TRBV10-3

CDR3: ASSPGLAGYEQY
size: -
V: TRBV4-3

CDR3: ASSPGTGSYEQY
size: -
V: TRBV19

CDR3: ASSMDGIYEQY
size: -
V: TRBV19

CDR3: ASSSGSLRSYEQY
size: -
V: TRBV27

CDR3: ASSQDSPGTENTEAF
size: once
V: TRBV4-2

CDR3: ASSETGGPDTQY
size: -
V: TRBV6-1

CDR3: ASREEGGFSYEQY
size: -
V: TRBV27

CDR3: ASSLRTGPSEQY
size: -
V: TRBV9

CDR3: ASSLIGLEQF
size: -
V: TRBV11-2

CDR3: ASSEQGLKNIQY
size: -
V: TRBV28

CDR3: ASSLVRNFEQF
size: once
V: TRBV27

CDR3: ASKGLAGGLYNEQF
size: -
V: TRBV19

CDR3: ASSLRDRTDTQY
size: -
V: TRBV5-4

CDR3: ASSLGQTNTGELF
size: -
V: TRBV5-1

CDR3: ASSLLAYEQY
size: -
V: TRBV7-9

CDR3: ASSPRVGNEQY
size: -
V: TRBV7-9

CDR3: ASSDPGTEQF
size: once
V: TRBV2